This TCR beta chain was recovered during a study of blood T cell repertoires in COVID-19. Study context: COVID-19 samples, acute and convalescent, were from the United States, Italy and Spain.

The CDR3 runs 15 residues. The germline CDR1 and CDR2 sequences are WSHSY and SAAADI. Between the trimmed V and J ends, which lost 1 base and 0 bases, there was a span of 9 bases. Adults between about 18 and 89 years of age took part from under 30 US areas. Per the authors' pipeline: Estimated nucleated cell counts came from reference gene primer amplification. Some clones are missing from TCRdb's copy, which holds only in-frame ones; the method was immunoSEQ multiplex PCR. The V and J calls and clone size come from that table; D and trimming were worked out from the DNA. The sample records about 360,000 clones, roughly 88% being singletons.

The chain has TRBV10-2 and TRBJ1-2, with D maybe TRBD1 (6 bases). The clonotype was recovered from a woman in her thirties or forties with acute COVID-19. Source material: PBMCs or T cells enriched from blood (not recorded which). The CDR3 protein is CASSEFRGANYGYTF. DNA of the CDR3: TGCGCCAGCAGTGAGTTCAGGGGAGCTAACTATGGCTACACCTTC.